This T cell receptor (beta chain) emerged from a study of blood T cell repertoires in COVID-19. As for the study in general: Some COVID-19 samples were acute and others convalescent; all came from the United States, Italy and Spain. Sources were T cells, B-cell-depleted T cells, or PBMCs; the material itself was cDNA or gDNA.

In the source study's methods: Cell counts per sample came from amplifying reference gene primers. The protocol was immunoSEQ multiplex PCR, while the TCRdb copy is restricted to in-frame clones and leaves out a portion. The V and J calls and the clone size are those of that table, but D and trimming were determined from the DNA. The sample consists of about 160,000 clones, around 87% of them appearing once. The receptor was isolated from a woman aged 55 to 70 with active or convalescent COVID-19. Sequencing used peripheral blood.

Here the CDR3 DNA reads TGTGCCAGCAGCTTCCAGGACAGGAACTATGGCTACACCTTC. Its translation is CASSFQDRNYGYTF. The chain joins TRBV2 to TRBJ1-2; TRBD1 matches 7 bases. Germline CDR1 SNHLY, CDR2 FYNNEI. Germline trimming cut 6 bases from V and 2 bases from J; bases unmatched to any gene: 6. The length of the CDR3 is 14 residues.